The 5 T cell receptor beta chains given below trace back to one sample, sequenced in a study of CD8 T cells in Susac syndrome. Random hexamers were used to reverse transcribe the RNA input (about 0.5 to 1 ug). One entry per CDR3 protein results from TCRdb running MiXCR on the immunoSEQ multiplex PCR reads. The sample lists 160,000 or so distinct CDR3 sequences, roughly nine tenths occurring once. Sequencing was performed on CD4+ T cells from PBMCs. The receptors were gathered from a human donor in good health.

CDR3 nucleotide sequence: TGCGCCAGCAGCCCTGGACAGGTCTTTCGAGAGACCCAGTACTTC. Protein sequence: CASSPGQVFRETQYF. The chain joins TRBV5-1 to TRBJ2-5, with 7 bases aligning to TRBD1. Germline V gene lookup returns CDR1 SGHRS and CDR2 YFSETQ. J was trimmed by 4 bases and V by 4 bases; bases with no gene match: 10. The length of the CDR3 is 15 residues.

The chain is built from TRBV2 and TRBJ2-7; D might be TRBD2 (5 bases). Germline lookup yields CDR1 SNHLY and CDR2 FYNNEI. V lost 6 bases and J 3 bases, leaving 9 bases between the germline ends. This CDR3 has 12 amino acids. DNA for the CDR3: TGTGCCAGCAGGAGGGAAAGCTACGAGCAGTACTTC. Its protein product is CASRRESYEQYF.

The chain's CDR3 is CASSRLTSYNEQFF. DNA of the CDR3: TGTGCCAGCAGTCGGTTGACGTCCTACAATGAGCAGTTCTTC. The chain joins TRBV27 to TRBJ2-1; D ambiguous. Germline V CDR1 and CDR2: MNHEY, SMNVEV (reference sequence). The V end was cut by 5 bases, the J end by 1 base, with 9 bases between. CDR3 size: 14 residues.

This rearrangement joins TRBV6-2 or TRBV6-3 to TRBJ1-2; TRBD1 is a possible D gene (5 bases). The CDR3 spans 13 residues. Germline V gene data show CDR1 as MNHEY and CDR2 as SVGEGT. V lost 2 bases, J lost 4 bases, and 8 bases lay in between. CDR3 protein: CASSYQGIYGYTF. DNA for the CDR3: TGTGCCAGCAGTTACCAGGGCATCTATGGCTACACCTTC.

V is TRBV11-2 and J is TRBJ2-3; TRBD1 is a possible D gene (5 bases). The CDR3 sequence is 13 residues long. Per germline, CDR1 SGHAT and CDR2 FQNNGV. V was cut by 5 bases and J by 4 bases, with 10 bases left in between. The CDR3 reads CASSLTRADTQYF. The DNA of the CDR3 is TGTGCCAGCAGCCTGACCAGGGCAGATACGCAGTATTTT.